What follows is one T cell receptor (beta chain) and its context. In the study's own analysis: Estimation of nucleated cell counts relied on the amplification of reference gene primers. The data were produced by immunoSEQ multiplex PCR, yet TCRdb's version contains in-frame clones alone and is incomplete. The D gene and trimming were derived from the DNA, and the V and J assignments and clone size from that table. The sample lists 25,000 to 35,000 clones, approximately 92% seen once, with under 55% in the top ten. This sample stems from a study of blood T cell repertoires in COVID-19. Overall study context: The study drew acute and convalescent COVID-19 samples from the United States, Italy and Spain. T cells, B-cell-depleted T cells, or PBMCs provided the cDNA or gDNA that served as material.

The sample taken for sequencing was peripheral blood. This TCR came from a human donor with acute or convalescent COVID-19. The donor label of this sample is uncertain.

The CDR3, as DNA: TGCGCCAGCAGCTGGGGCAGCGCTGCGACTGAAGCTTTCTTT. It yields the protein CASSWGSAATEAFF. J is TRBJ1-1 and V is TRBV5-1; D possibly corresponds to TRBD1 (5 bases). The V gene's germline CDR1 is SGHRS and CDR2 YFSETQ. Trimming cost V 3 bases and J 5 bases, with 14 bases left between them. This CDR3 spans 14 amino acids. Drawing the rest from reference TRBV5-1 and TRBJ1-1, the complete variable domain is KAGVTQTPRYLIKTRGQQVTLSCSPISGHRSVSWYQQTPGQGLQFLFEYFSETQRNKGNFPGRFSGRQFSNSRSEMNVSTLELGDSALYLCASSWGSAATEAFFGQGTRLTVV.